A single sample gave rise to the 28 T cell receptor beta chains below, sequenced in a study of blood T cell repertoires in COVID-19. TCRdb's copy holds only in-frame clones and misses some; the assay was immunoSEQ multiplex PCR. The sample has approximately 100,000 clones, 85% seen once. Sequenced sample: peripheral blood. Every receptor here comes from a woman aged 70-85 years with active or convalescent COVID-19.

This clone was counted a single time. The chain combines TRBV28 with TRBJ2-1, with 9 bases lining up with TRBD2. The CDR3 is 16 residues long. Germline CDR1 and CDR2: MDHEN and SYDVKM. The V segment lost 7 bases and the J segment 2 bases; nucleotides outside the gene matches: 9. In nucleotides, the CDR3 is TGTGCCAGCAACCACCTAATAGCGGGGGCCTACAATGAGCAGTTCTTC. Amino acids: CASNHLIAGAYNEQFF.

The chain is built from TRBV7-2 and TRBJ2-5; 11 bases match TRBD2. Germline V gene sequence: CDR1 SGHTA, CDR2 FQGNSA. The CDR3 loop spans 18 amino acids. The trim removed 1 base at V and 4 bases at J, leaving 11 bases unmatched. CDR3 region: CASSLDAVAGGRRETQYF. In nucleotides, the CDR3 is TGTGCCAGCAGCTTAGATGCGGTAGCGGGGGGGCGCCGAGAGACCCAGTACTTC.

The V call is TRBV4-1, the J call TRBJ2-1; 10 bases align to TRBD1. Trimming took 4 bases from V and 7 from J; bases not matched to a gene: 7. Germline V gene data show CDR1 as MGHRA and CDR2 as YSYEKL. This CDR3 is built from 15 residues. The chain's CDR3 is CASSPGQGNLNEQFF. CDR3 sequence (DNA): TGCGCCAGCAGCCCGGGACAGGGGAATCTTAATGAGCAGTTCTTC.

The J gene is TRBJ2-3, the V gene TRBV5-1; TRBD2 matches 8 bases. After removal of 0 bases from V and 0 bases from J, the junction contained 6 bases not matched to a gene. This CDR3 is built from 17 residues. The germline CDR1 and CDR2 sequences are SGHRS and YFSETQ. The CDR3 loop is CASSLAHAGGSTDTQYF. The CDR3 nucleotides read TGCGCCAGCAGCTTGGCCCACGCGGGGGGTAGCACAGATACGCAGTATTTT.

The V and J genes are TRBV28 and TRBJ2-3; D is possibly TRBD2 (5 bases). Trimming took 2 bases from V and 6 from J, leaving 12 bases between them. Germline V lookup: CDR1 MDHEN, CDR2 SYDVKM. The CDR3 sequence is 14 residues long. Here the CDR3 DNA reads TGTGCCAGCAGTTTACAGCGGTTAGGGGATACGCAGTATTTT. This encodes CASSLQRLGDTQYF.

V is TRBV11-2 and J is TRBJ2-7; the D gene is possibly TRBD1 (6 bases). The CDR3 is made up of 17 amino acids. In germline, CDR1 is SGHAT, CDR2 FQNNGV. V lost 8 bases, J lost 2 bases, and 25 bases lay in between. CDR3 sequence (DNA): TGTGCCAGCCAGCTTAGAAGTATCCGGGACAAGACCTACGAGCAGTACTTC. This codes for CASQLRSIRDKTYEQYF.

The chain is built from TRBV20-1 and TRBJ1-1; unclear D gene. Per the germline V gene, CDR1 is DFQATT and CDR2 is SNEGSKA (reference sequence). The CDR3 length is 11 residues. The ends were cut back, 4 bases at V and 7 bases at J, with 10 bases in the middle. The CDR3 sequence is CSAKSQNEAFF. For the CDR3, the DNA is TGCAGTGCTAAATCCCAGAATGAAGCTTTCTTT.

The CDR3 DNA follows: TGTGCCAGCAGTCCGCGACAGTATAACTATGGCTACACCTTC. This translates into CASSPRQYNYGYTF. This chain uses TRBV28 with TRBJ1-2; D possibly corresponds to TRBD1 (5 bases). Trimming removed 5 bases at V and 1 base at J, with 11 bases between. This CDR3 region has 14 residues. Per germline, CDR1 MDHEN and CDR2 SYDVKM.

The genes are TRBV21-1 and TRBJ2-1; the table's D gene call, TRBD1, was not cross checked with the DNA. TRBV21-1 is given as a pseudogene. The CDR3 is 16 residues long. This CDR3 is CASSKVIRFRGNEQFF. The CDR3 DNA is TGTGCCAGCAGCAAAGTAATTAGGTTCAGGGGTAATGAGCAGTTCTTC.

The V call is TRBV9, the J call TRBJ2-5, with TRBD2 matching over 12 bases. The CDR3 spans 17 residues. CDR1 is SGDLS and CDR2 is YYNGEE in the germline V gene. V shed 0 bases, J shed 5 bases, and the junction held 8 bases outside the gene matches. In DNA, the CDR3 is TGTGCCAGCAGCGTAGCCCCCACTAGCGGGAGGCGGGAGACCCAGTACTTC. It yields the protein CASSVAPTSGRRETQYF.

The gene calls are TRBV7-2 and TRBJ1-3; a weak D match, TRBD1 (5 bases). Germline V gene lookup returns CDR1 SGHTA and CDR2 FQGNSA. V dropped 4 bases and J dropped 0 bases, with 13 bases sitting between them. This CDR3 spans 16 amino acids. The CDR3 here is CASSSGGGYSGNTIYF. Here the CDR3 DNA reads TGTGCCAGCAGCTCGGGGGGGGGATACTCTGGAAACACCATATATTTT.

This sequence joins TRBV30 and TRBJ1-2, with D possibly matching TRBD1 (5 bases). V was trimmed by 1 base and J by 4 bases, leaving 13 bases between them. CDR3 length: 14 residues. CDR1 GTSNPN and CDR2 SVGIG come from the germline V gene (reference sequence). CDR3 coding DNA: TGTGCCTGGAGTGAGGGAAGGGGAAGCTATGGCTACACCTTC. Translation gives CAWSEGRGSYGYTF.

The gene calls are TRBV19 and TRBJ1-2; TRBD1 matches 9 bases. Germline trimming cut 6 bases from V and 3 bases from J; bases unmatched to any gene: 8. Germline lookup yields CDR1 LNHDA and CDR2 SQIVND (reference sequence). This CDR3 spans 15 amino acids. The CDR3 is CASSTLQGADYGYTF. The CDR3, as DNA: TGTGCCAGTAGCACTCTACAGGGGGCGGACTATGGCTACACCTTC.

The chain employs TRBV19 and TRBJ2-5; tentative D call: TRBD1 (6 bases). Trimming left V 1 base short and J 1 base short, with 10 bases between. Germline CDR1 and CDR2: LNHDA and SQIVND (reference sequence). The CDR3 totals 15 residues. The CDR3 sequence: CASSIAGTPQETQYF. In DNA form, the CDR3 reads TGTGCCAGTAGTATAGCAGGGACACCCCAAGAGACCCAGTACTTC.

This chain links TRBV5-4 with TRBJ1-1; 7 positions agree with TRBD1. Looked up from germline, CDR1 is SGHNT and CDR2 is YYREEE (reference sequence). V was pared by 4 bases and J by 4 bases, with 13 bases of the junction left unmatched. The CDR3 extends over 16 amino acids. CDR3 nucleotides: TGTGCCAGCAGCGTCGAGACAGGGCGGAGCGGCACTGAAGCTTTCTTT. Its translation: CASSVETGRSGTEAFF.

V gene TRBV11-2 combines with J gene TRBJ1-2; 8 nucleotides agree with TRBD1. V was clipped by 5 bases and J by 7 bases; unmatched bases: 6. This CDR3 spans 13 amino acids. Germline lookup yields CDR1 SGHAT and CDR2 FQNNGV. CDR3 DNA: TGTGCCAGCAGCCGACAGGGGAGGGGTGGCTACACCTTC. Translation: CASSRQGRGGYTF.

This chain joins TRBV6-2 or TRBV6-3 and TRBJ2-7; a weak D match, TRBD1 (7 bases). The V end was cut by 0 bases, the J end by 4 bases, with 19 bases between. The germline CDR1 and CDR2 sequences are MNHEY and SVGEGT. CDR3 length equals 17 residues. CDR3 amino acids: CASSYSQPRGEGYEQYF. The DNA of the CDR3 is TGTGCCAGCAGTTACTCGCAACCCAGGGGGGAAGGATACGAGCAGTACTTC.

The chain uses TRBV7-8 and TRBJ2-3; possible D gene TRBD1, 6 bases. This CDR3 has 13 residues. Trimming shortened V by 5 bases and J by 2 bases, and 8 bases separated the two germline ends. Germline V gene sequence: CDR1 SGHVS, CDR2 FQNEAQ. The DNA for the CDR3 is TGTGCCAGCAGCCGGGACAACACAGATACGCAGTATTTT. Translation: CASSRDNTDTQYF.

This clone was seen a single time. CDR3 protein: CASSSRAGEQYF. The CDR3 DNA sequence: TGTGCCAGCAGTTCAAGGGCGGGCGAGCAGTACTTC. The V and J genes are TRBV12-3 or TRBV12-4 and TRBJ2-7, with D tentatively TRBD2 (5 bases). V shed 4 bases and J shed 6 bases, with 10 bases lying between them. This CDR3 region has 12 residues.

This clone was counted only a few times. This chain uses TRBV25-1 with TRBJ1-1; a possible D gene is TRBD1 (5 bases). The CDR3 is 11 amino acids. The germline V gene encodes CDR1 MGHDK and CDR2 SYGVNS. The V and J ends lost 8 bases and 10 bases respectively, with 14 bases between them. CDR3 region: CASHDRGRAFF. The CDR3 DNA sequence: TGTGCCAGCCATGATAGGGGTCGAGCTTTCTTT. The whole variable domain, filled in from reference TRBV25-1 and TRBJ1-1, reads EADIYQTPRYLVIGTGKKITLECSQTMGHDKMYWYQQDPGMELHLIHYSYGVNSTEKGDLSSESTVSRIRTEHFPLTLESARPSHTSQYLCASHDRGRAFFGQGTRLTVV.

The rearrangement joins TRBV4-1 to TRBJ1-4; 12 bases agree with TRBD1. The CDR3 length is 16 residues. From germline, CDR1 is MGHRA and CDR2 YSYEKL. Unmatched junction bases numbered 3, after V lost 4 bases and J lost 3 bases. Here the CDR3 DNA reads TGCGCCAGCAGCCCGGGACAGGGGGCTGCTAATGAAAAACTGTTTTTT. Amino acid sequence: CASSPGQGAANEKLFF.

CDR3 bases: TGTGCCAGCAGTTACCAGGGATCTCAAGAGACCCAGTACTTC. It encodes CASSYQGSQETQYF. The chain joins TRBV6-6 to TRBJ2-5; D possibly corresponds to TRBD1 (5 bases). V gave up 2 bases and J gave up 2 bases, with 9 bases separating them. The CDR3 extends over 14 amino acids. Germline V gene sequence: CDR1 MNHNY, CDR2 SVGAGI (reference sequence).

This clone has just one count. This sequence joins TRBV7-2 and TRBJ2-7; D possibly corresponds to TRBD1 (6 bases). This CDR3 has 15 amino acids. Trimming cost V 1 base and J 0 bases, with 10 bases left between them. The germline V gene has CDR1 SGHTA and CDR2 FQGNSA. CDR3 sequence reads: CASSLGVDSSYEQYF. CDR3 nucleotides: TGTGCCAGCAGCTTAGGAGTGGACAGCTCCTACGAGCAGTACTTC.

V usage is TRBV10-1 and J usage is TRBJ2-7; 16 bases are shared with TRBD2. Germline assignment: CDR1 WNHNN and CDR2 SYGVQD (reference sequence). The CDR3 has 20 amino acids. The J segment lost 0 bases and the V segment lost 5 bases, leaving 13 bases of the junction unmatched. Here the CDR3 reads CASSYATTGTSGGASYEQYF. CDR3 sequence (DNA): TGCGCCAGCAGTTACGCCACGACCGGGACTAGCGGGGGGGCCTCCTACGAGCAGTACTTC.

CDR3 sequence (DNA): TGCAGCATTCGAGTAAAACCTACGAGCAATGAGCAGTTCTTC. Translation: CSIRVKPTSNEQFF. The rearrangement uses TRBV29-1 and TRBJ2-1; D unresolved. The length of the CDR3 is 14 residues. Germline V CDR1 and CDR2: SQVTM, ANQGSEA. The V gene lost 8 bases and the J gene lost 6 bases, with 20 bases spanning the gap.

V and J are TRBV7-2 and TRBJ2-7, with 12 bases aligning to TRBD2. Looked up from germline, CDR1 is SGHTA and CDR2 is FQGNSA. V was clipped by 1 base and J by 3 bases; unmatched bases: 4. The CDR3 loop spans 16 amino acids. The CDR3 here is CASSLDASGGVYEQYF. CDR3 bases: TGTGCCAGCAGCTTAGATGCTAGCGGGGGGGTCTACGAGCAGTACTTC.

This chain joins TRBV19 and TRBJ1-1; D might be TRBD1 (6 bases). V was clipped by 6 bases and J by 1 base, with 12 bases between them. CDR3 length: 14 amino acids. Germline CDR1 is LNHDA and CDR2 is SQIVND (reference sequence). In DNA form, the CDR3 reads TGTGCCAGTAGCCCGAGGACAGCGAACACTGAAGCTTTCTTT. The encoded protein is CASSPRTANTEAFF. Full variable domain (missing parts from reference TRBV19 and TRBJ1-1): DGGITQSPKYLFRKEGQNVTLSCEQNLNHDAMYWYRQDPGQGLRLIYYSQIVNDFQKGDIAEGYSVSREKKESFPLTVTSAQKNPTAFYLCASSPRTANTEAFFGQGTRLTVV.

This chain connects TRBV5-1 to TRBJ2-3; no firm D call. Per the germline V gene, CDR1 is SGHRS and CDR2 is YFSETQ. The V end was cut by 7 bases, the J end by 3 bases, with 12 bases between. There are 13 residues in the CDR3. Here the CDR3 DNA reads TGCGCCAGCGCTATGAGTGGTACAGATACGCAGTATTTT. Translation: CASAMSGTDTQYF.